This TCR beta chain is drawn from a study of metastatic and nonmetastatic thyroid tumors. For the study at large: The study looked at repertoires side by side in blood and in tumor or nodule tissue from malignant and benign thyroid patients.

No patient had received any treatment before thyroid surgery. V lost 5 bases, J lost 4 bases, and 9 bases lay in between. This CDR3 contains 12 residues. Per germline, CDR1 MDHEN and CDR2 SYDVKM. Broader study findings: It was reported that TCR beta diversity was significantly higher in malignant thyroid tumors than benign nodules, in blood and tumor.

In its sample, this clone was seen a few times. Its specificity is unknown. Original methodology: The study's classifier, a distant-metastasis tool for papillary thyroid cancer, was built using CDR3 differences across clinicopathological groups. TCRdb reprocessed the PCR reads via MiXCR. The V and J calls were determined by TCRdb, not by the authors. The sample holds some 40,000 clones, roughly a quarter seen once. This receptor was taken from a female donor with papillary thyroid cancer or a benign thyroid nodule (not recorded which). Some clones in this sample may be carry-over from other donors' samples. The V gene is TRBV28, the J gene TRBJ2-7; D might be TRBD1 (5 bases). The specimen sequenced was tumor tissue. The CDR3 is CASSTTAYEQYF. In nucleotides, the CDR3 is TGTGCCAGCAGTACGACAGCATACGAGCAGTACTTC.